The source of this T cell receptor (beta chain) is a study of long-term antiretroviral therapy in people with HIV. Findings and caveats of the study: Among HIV repertoires, CDR3 length ranges were narrower than those of controls. The study collected no data on ART adherence, viral resistance or therapy changes.

The run of the v3.0 immunoSEQ assay was at survey level. Target depth was about 35,000-50,000 T-cell genomes per sample. TCRdb's copy holds only in-frame clones and misses some; the assay was immunoSEQ multiplex PCR. Of 30,000 to 40,000 clones listed, 86% are singletons. Ahead of DNA extraction, samples held roughly 1-11 million cryopreserved PBMC each. This CDR3 has 15 amino acids. V lost 1 base and J 3 bases, leaving 12 bases between the germline ends. Germline V gives CDR1 LGHNA, CDR2 YSLEER. Details on this clone: Antigen specificity is unknown.

The chain has TRBV4-3 and TRBJ1-2; no reliable D call. Sequenced material: unsorted PBMCs, taken just before starting antiretroviral therapy. This sequence originates from a woman aged 18-29 years with HIV. DNA for the CDR3: TGCGCCAGCAGCCAAGTCCGGGAAAGGGACTATGGCTACACCTTC. The encoded protein is CASSQVRERDYGYTF.